Sequencing of this TCR beta chain was carried out in a study of cytotoxic CD8 clonotypes in ibrutinib-treated CLL. Overall study: Among patients, around 25 responded partially and 2 completely; around 14 then stayed remitted and some twelve progressed after median approximately 68 months.

The CDR3 runs 13 residues. V lost 3 bases and J lost 4, with 7 bases in between. The germline gives CDR1 LNHDA, CDR2 SQIVND (reference sequence). Some clones are missing from TCRdb's copy, which holds only in-frame ones; the method was immunoSEQ multiplex PCR. The table lists about 160,000 clones, approximately 90% of them singletons. Cryopreserved PBMCs yielded approximately 2 micrograms of genomic DNA for TCR beta libraries. This receptor was identified in a human donor with chronic lymphocytic leukemia. J is TRBJ2-1 and V is TRBV19; D is unclear. The material sequenced was PBMCs, taken at disease progression, from a patient treated with ibrutinib. CDR3 bases: TGTGCCAGTAGTATGGGTCTTTACAATGAGCAGTTCTTC. Encoded protein: CASSMGLYNEQFF.